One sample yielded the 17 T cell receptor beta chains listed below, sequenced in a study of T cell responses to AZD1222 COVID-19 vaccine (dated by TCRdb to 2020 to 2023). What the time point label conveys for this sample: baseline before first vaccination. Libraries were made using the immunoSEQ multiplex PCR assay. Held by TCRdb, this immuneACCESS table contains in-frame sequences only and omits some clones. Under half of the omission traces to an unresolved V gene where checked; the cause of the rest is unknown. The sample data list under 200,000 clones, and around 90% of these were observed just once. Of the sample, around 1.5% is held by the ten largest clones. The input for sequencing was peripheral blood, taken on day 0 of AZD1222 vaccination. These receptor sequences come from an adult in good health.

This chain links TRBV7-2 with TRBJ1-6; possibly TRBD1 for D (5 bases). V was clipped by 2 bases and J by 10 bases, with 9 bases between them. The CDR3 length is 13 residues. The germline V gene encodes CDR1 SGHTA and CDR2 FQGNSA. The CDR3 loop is CASSLRGWSPLHF. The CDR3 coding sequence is TGTGCCAGCAGCTTAAGGGGTTGGTCACCCCTCCACTTT.

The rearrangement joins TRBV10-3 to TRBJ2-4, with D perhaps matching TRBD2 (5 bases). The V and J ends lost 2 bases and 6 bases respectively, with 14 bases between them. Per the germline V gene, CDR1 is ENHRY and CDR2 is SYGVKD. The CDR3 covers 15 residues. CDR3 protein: CAISEPSRTGNIQYF. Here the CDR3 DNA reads TGTGCCATCAGTGAGCCCTCTAGGACTGGAAACATTCAGTACTTC.

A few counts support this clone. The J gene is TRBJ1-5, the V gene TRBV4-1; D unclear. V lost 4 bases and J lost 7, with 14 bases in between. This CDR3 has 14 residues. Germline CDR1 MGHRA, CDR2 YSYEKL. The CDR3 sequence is CASSPRPPGQPQHF. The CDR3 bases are TGCGCCAGCAGCCCCCGGCCCCCCGGACAGCCCCAGCATTTT.

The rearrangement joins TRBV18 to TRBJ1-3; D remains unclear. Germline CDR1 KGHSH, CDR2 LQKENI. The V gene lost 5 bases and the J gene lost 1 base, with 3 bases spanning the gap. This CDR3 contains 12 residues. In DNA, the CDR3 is TGTGCCAGCTCAGCGTCTGGAAACACCATATATTTT. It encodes CASSASGNTIYF.

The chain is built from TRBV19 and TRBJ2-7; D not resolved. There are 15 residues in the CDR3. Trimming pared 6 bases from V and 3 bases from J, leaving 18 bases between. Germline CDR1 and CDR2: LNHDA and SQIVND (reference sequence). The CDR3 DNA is TGTGCCAGTAGGACGGTCGACCTGGGGATCTACGAGCAGTACTTC. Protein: CASRTVDLGIYEQYF.

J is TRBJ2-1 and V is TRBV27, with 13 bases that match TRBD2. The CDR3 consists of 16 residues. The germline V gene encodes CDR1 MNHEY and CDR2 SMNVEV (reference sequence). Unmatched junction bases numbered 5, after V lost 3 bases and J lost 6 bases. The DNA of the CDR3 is TGTGCCAGCAGTTTCTCGGGACTAGCGGGGTTCAATGAGCAGTTCTTC. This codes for CASSFSGLAGFNEQFF.

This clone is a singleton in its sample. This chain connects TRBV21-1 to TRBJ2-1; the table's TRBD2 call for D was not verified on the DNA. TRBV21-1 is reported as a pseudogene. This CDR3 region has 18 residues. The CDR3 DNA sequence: TGTGCCAGCAGCAAAGACACACAACTAGCGGGAGTAGGCAATGAGCAGTTCTTC. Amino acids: CASSKDTQLAGVGNEQFF.

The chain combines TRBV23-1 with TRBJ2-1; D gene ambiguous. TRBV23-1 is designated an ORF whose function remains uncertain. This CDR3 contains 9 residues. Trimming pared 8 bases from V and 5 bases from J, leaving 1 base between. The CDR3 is CASHNEQFF. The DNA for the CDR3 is TGCGCCAGCCACAATGAGCAGTTCTTC.

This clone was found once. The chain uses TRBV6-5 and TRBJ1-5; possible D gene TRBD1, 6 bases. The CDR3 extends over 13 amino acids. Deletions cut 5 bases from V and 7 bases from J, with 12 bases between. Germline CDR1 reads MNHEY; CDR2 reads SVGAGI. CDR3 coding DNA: TGTGCCAGCAGTAGGACAGATAAACAGCCCCAGCATTTT. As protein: CASSRTDKQPQHF.

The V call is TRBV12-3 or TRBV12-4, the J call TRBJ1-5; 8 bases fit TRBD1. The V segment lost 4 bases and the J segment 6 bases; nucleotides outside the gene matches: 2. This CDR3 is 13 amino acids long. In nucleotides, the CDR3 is TGTGCCAGCAGTTCAGGGGGCCGTCAGCCCCAGCATTTT. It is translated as CASSSGGRQPQHF.

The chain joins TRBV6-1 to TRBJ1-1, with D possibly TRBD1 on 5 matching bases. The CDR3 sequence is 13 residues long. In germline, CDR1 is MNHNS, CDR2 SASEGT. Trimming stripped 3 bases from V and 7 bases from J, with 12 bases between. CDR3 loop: CASSDFRDGEAFF. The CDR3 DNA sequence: TGTGCCAGCAGTGATTTCCGGGACGGTGAAGCTTTCTTT.

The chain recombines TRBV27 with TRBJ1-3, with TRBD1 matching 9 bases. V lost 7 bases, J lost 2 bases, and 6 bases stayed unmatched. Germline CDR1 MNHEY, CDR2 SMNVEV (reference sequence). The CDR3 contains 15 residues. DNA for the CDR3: TGTGCCAGCAAATGGACAGGGGCGACTGGAAACACCATATATTTT. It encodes CASKWTGATGNTIYF.

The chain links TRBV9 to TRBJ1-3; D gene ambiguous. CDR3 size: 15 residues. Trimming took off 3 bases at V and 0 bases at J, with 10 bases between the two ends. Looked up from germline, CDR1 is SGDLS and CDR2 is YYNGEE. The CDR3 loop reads CASSDRDTSGNTIYF. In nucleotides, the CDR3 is TGTGCCAGCAGCGACCGGGATACCTCTGGAAACACCATATATTTT.

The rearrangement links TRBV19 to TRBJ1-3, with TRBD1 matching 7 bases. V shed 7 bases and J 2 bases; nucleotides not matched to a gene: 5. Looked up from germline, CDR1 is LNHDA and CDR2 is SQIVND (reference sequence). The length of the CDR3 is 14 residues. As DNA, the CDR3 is TGTGCCAGTAATCTCCAGGGGGCTGGAAACACCATATATTTT. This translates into CASNLQGAGNTIYF.

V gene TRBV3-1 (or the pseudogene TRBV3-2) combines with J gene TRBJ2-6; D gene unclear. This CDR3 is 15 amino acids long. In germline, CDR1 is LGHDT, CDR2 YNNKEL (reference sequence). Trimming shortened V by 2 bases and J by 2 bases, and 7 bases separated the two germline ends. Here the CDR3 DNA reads TGTGCCAGCAGCCAACAGGTAGCTGGGGCCAACGTCCTGACTTTC. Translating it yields CASSQQVAGANVLTF.

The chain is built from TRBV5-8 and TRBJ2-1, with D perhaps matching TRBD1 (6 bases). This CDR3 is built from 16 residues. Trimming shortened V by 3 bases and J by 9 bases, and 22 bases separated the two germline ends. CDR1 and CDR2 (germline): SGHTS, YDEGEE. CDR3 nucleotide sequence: TGTGCCAGCAGCTCACCCATACTTACAGGGATGGGTGAGCAGTTCTTC. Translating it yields CASSSPILTGMGEQFF.

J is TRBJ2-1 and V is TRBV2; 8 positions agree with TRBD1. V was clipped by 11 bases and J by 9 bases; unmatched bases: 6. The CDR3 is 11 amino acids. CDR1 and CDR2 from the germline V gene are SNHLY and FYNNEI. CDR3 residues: CAGQGNAEQFF. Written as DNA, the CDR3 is TGTGCCGGACAGGGAAATGCTGAGCAGTTCTTC.